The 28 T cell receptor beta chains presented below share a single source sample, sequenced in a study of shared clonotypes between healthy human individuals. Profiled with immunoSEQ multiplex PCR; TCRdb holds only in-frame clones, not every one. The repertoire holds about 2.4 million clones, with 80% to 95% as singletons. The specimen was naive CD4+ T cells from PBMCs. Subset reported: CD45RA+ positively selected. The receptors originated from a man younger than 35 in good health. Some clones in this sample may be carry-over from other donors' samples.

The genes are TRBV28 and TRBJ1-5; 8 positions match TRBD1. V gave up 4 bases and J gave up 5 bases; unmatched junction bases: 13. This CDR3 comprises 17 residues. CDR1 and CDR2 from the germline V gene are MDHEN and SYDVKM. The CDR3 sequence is CASSSAPGTGDDQPQHF. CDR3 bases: TGTGCCAGCAGTTCTGCGCCGGGGACAGGAGACGATCAGCCCCAGCATTTT.

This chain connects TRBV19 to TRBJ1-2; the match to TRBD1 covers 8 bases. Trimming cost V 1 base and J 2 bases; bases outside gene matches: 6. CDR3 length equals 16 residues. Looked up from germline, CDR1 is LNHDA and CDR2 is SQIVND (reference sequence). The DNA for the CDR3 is TGTGCCAGTAGTATAGCAGGACAGGGAGTCAACTATGGCTACACCTTC. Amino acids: CASSIAGQGVNYGYTF.

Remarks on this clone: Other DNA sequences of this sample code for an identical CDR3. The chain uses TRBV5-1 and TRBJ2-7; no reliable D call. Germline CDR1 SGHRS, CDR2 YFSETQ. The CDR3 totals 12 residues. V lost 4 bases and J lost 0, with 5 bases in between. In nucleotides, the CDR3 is TGCGCCAGCAGCCCTAGCTCCTACGAGCAGTACTTC. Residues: CASSPSSYEQYF.

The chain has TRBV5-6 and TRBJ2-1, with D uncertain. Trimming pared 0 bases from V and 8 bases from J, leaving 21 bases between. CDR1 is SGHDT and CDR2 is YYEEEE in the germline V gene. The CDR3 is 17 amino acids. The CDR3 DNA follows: TGTGCCAGCAGCTTGGGAGAGCGTAGCAAGGGCAGCGATGAGCAGTTCTTC. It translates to CASSLGERSKGSDEQFF.

CDR3 sequence: CASSRIGVVAGGSYEQYF. CDR3 bases: TGCGCCAGCAGCCGGATCGGAGTGGTAGCGGGAGGATCCTACGAGCAGTACTTC. V gene TRBV5-1 combines with J gene TRBJ2-7, with 10 bases matching TRBD2. After removal of 4 bases from V and 1 base from J, the junction contained 14 bases not matched to a gene. Looked up from germline, CDR1 is SGHRS and CDR2 is YFSETQ. The CDR3 runs to 18 residues.

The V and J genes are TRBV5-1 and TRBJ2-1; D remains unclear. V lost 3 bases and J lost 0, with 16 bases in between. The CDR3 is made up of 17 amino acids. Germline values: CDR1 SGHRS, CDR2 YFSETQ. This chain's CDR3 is CASSSTTDQRSYNEQFF. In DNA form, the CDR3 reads TGCGCCAGCAGCTCAACAACTGACCAGCGCTCCTACAATGAGCAGTTCTTC.

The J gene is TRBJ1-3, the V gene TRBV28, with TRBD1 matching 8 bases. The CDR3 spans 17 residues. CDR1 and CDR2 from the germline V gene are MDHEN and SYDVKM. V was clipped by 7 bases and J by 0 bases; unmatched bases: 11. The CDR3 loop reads CASTAPTGTGSGNTIYF. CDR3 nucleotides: TGTGCCAGCACGGCACCCACCGGGACAGGCTCTGGAAACACCATATATTTT.

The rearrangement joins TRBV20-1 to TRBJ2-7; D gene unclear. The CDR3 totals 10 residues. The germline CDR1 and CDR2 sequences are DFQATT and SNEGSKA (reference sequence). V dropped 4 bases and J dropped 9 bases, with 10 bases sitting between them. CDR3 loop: CSATDRAQYF. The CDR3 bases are TGCAGTGCTACGGACCGGGCGCAGTACTTC.

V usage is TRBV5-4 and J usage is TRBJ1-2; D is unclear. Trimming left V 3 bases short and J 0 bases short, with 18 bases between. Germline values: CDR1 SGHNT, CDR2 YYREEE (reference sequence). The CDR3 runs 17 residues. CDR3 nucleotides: TGTGCCAGCAGCTCAGGTGGACGTATTCGTGCTAACTATGGCTACACCTTC. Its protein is CASSSGGRIRANYGYTF. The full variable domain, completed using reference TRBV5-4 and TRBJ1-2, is ETGVTQSPTHLIKTRGQQVTLRCSSQSGHNTVSWYQQALGQGPQFIFQYYREEENGRGNFPPRFSGLQFPNYSSELNVNALELDDSALYLCASSSGGRIRANYGYTFGSGTRLTVV.

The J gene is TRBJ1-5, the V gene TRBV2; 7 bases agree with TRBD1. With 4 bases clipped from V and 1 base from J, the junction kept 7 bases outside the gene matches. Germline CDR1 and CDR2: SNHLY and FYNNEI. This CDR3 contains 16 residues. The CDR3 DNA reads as TGTGCCAGCAGTGGAGGCAGGGGGGGAAGCAATCAGCCCCAGCATTTT. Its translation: CASSGGRGGSNQPQHF.

DNA for the CDR3: TGTGCCAGCAGGGATCTTAGCCGAGCTAACTATGGCTACACCTTC. Encoded protein: CASRDLSRANYGYTF. V is TRBV6-5 and J is TRBJ1-2; unclear D gene. Trimming stripped 6 bases from V and 0 bases from J, with 14 bases between. CDR1 is MNHEY, CDR2 SVGAGI, per germline. The CDR3 has 15 residues.

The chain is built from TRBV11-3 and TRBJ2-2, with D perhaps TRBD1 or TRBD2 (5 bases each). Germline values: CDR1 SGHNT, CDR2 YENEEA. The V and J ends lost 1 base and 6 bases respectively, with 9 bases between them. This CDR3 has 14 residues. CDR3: CASSLGGVAGELFF. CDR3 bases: TGTGCCAGCAGCTTAGGAGGGGTGGCCGGGGAGCTGTTTTTT.

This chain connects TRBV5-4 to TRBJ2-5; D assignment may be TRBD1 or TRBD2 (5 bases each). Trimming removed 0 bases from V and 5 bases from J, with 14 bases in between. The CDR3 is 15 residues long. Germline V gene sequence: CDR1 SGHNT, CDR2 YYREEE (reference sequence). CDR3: CASSLEGPARETQYF. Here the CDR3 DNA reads TGTGCCAGCAGCTTGGAGGGACCAGCCAGGGAGACCCAGTACTTC. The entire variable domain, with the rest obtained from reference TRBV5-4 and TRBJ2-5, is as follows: ETGVTQSPTHLIKTRGQQVTLRCSSQSGHNTVSWYQQALGQGPQFIFQYYREEENGRGNFPPRFSGLQFPNYSSELNVNALELDDSALYLCASSLEGPARETQYFGPGTRLLVL.

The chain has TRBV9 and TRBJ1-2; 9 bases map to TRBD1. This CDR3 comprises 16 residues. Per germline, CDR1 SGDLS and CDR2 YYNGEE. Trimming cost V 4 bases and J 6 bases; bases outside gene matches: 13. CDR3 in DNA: TGTGCCAGCAGCCCCGCCGGAGGACAGGGGATAGATGGCTACACCTTC. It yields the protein CASSPAGGQGIDGYTF.

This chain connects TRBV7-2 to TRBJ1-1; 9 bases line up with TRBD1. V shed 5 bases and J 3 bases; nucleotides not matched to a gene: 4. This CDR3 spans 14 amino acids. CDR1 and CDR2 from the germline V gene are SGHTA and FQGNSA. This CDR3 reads CASSTTGGYTEAFF. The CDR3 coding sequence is TGTGCCAGCAGCACTACAGGGGGCTACACTGAAGCTTTCTTT.

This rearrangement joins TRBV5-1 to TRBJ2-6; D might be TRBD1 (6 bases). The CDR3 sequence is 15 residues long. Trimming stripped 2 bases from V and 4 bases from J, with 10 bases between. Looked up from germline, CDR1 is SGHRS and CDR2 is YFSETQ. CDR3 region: CASSFTGYGANVLTF. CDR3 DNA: TGCGCCAGCAGCTTCACAGGGTACGGGGCCAACGTCCTGACTTTC.

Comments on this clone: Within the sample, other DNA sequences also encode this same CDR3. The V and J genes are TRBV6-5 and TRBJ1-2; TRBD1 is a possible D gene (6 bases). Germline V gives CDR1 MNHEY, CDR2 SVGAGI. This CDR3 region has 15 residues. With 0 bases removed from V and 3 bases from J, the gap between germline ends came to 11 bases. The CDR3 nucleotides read TGTGCCAGCAGTTACTCGGGCCAGGGGTACTATGGCTACACCTTC. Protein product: CASSYSGQGYYGYTF.

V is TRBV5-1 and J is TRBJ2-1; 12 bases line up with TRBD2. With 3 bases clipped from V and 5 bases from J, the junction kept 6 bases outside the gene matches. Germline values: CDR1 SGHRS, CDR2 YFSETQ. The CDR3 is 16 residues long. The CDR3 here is CASSWNLAGGNNEQFF. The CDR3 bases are TGCGCCAGCAGCTGGAACCTAGCGGGAGGGAACAATGAGCAGTTCTTC.

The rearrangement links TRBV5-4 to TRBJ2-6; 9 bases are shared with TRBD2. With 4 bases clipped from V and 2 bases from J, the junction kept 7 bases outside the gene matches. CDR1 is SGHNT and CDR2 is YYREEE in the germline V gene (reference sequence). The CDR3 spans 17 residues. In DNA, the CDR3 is TGTGCCAGCAGCACAGCGGGAGGCCGTGCTGGGGCCAACGTCCTGACTTTC. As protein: CASSTAGGRAGANVLTF.

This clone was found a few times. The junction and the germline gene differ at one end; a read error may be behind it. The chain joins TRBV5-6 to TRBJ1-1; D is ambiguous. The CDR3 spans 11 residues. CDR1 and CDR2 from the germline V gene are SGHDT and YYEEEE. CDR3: CASSLNSEAFF. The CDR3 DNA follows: TGTGCCAGCAGCTTGAACTCTGAAGCTTTCTTT.

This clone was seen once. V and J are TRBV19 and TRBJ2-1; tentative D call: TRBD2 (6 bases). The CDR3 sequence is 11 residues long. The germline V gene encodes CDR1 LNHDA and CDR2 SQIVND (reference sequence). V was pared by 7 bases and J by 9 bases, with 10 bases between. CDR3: CASMEGLEQFF. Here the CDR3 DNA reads TGTGCCAGTATGGAGGGGCTTGAGCAGTTCTTC. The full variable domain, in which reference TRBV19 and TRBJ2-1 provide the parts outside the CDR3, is DGGITQSPKYLFRKEGQNVTLSCEQNLNHDAMYWYRQDPGQGLRLIYYSQIVNDFQKGDIAEGYSVSREKKESFPLTVTSAQKNPTAFYLCASMEGLEQFFGPGTRLTVL.

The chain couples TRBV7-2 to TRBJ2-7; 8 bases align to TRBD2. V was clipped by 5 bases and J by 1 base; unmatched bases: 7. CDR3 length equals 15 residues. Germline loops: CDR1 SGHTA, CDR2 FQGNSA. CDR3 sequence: CASSPFREGSYEQYF. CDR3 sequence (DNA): TGTGCCAGCAGCCCCTTCCGGGAGGGTTCCTACGAGCAGTACTTC.

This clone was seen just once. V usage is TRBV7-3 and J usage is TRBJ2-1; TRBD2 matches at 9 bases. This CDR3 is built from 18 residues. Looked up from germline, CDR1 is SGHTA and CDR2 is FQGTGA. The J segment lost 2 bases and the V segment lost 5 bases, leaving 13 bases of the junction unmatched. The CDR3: CASSDPLSAGGTYNEQFF. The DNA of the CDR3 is TGTGCCAGCAGCGACCCTCTCTCCGCGGGAGGGACCTACAATGAGCAGTTCTTC. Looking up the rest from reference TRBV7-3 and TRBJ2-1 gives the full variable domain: GAGVSQTPSNKVTEKGKYVELRCDPISGHTALYWYRQSLGQGPEFLIYFQGTGAADDSGLPNDRFFAVRPEGSVSTLKIQRTERGDSAVYLCASSDPLSAGGTYNEQFFGPGTRLTVL.

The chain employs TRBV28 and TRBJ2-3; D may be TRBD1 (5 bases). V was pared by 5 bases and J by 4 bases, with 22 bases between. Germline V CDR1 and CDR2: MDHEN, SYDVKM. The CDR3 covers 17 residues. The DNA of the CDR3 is TGTGCCAGCAGTCCCCTCCCCGGCAGGGAAGGTTCAGATACGCAGTATTTT. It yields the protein CASSPLPGREGSDTQYF.

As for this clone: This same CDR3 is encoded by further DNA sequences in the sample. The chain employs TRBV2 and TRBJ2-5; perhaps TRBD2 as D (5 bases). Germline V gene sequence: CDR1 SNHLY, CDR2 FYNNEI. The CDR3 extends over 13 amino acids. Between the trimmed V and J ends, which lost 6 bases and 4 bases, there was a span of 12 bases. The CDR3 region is CASRRASLETQYF. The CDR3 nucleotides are TGTGCCAGCAGAAGAGCTAGCTTAGAGACCCAGTACTTC.

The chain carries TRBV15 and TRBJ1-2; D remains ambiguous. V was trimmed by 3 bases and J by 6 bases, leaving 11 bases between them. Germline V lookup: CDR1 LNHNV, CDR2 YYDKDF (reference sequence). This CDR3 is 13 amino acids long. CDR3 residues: CATSRQGSNGYTF. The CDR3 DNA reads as TGTGCCACCAGCAGGCAAGGGTCGAATGGCTACACCTTC. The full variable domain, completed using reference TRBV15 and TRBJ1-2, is DAMVIQNPRYQVTQFGKPVTLSCSQTLNHNVMYWYQQKSSQAPKLLFHYYDKDFNNEADTPDNFQSRRPNTSFCFLDIRSPGLGDTAMYLCATSRQGSNGYTFGSGTRLTVV.

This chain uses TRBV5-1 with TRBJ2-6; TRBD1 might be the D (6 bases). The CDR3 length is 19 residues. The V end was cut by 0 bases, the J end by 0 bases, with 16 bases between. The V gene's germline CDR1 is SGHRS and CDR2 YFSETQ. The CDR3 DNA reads TGCGCCAGCAGCTTGGCCCCCGGACAGAAAAGCTCTGGGGCCAACGTCCTGACTTTC. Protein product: CASSLAPGQKSSGANVLTF.

CDR3 loop: CASSIALVAKNIQYF. The CDR3 DNA is TGTGCCAGTAGTATAGCTTTGGTAGCCAAAAACATTCAGTACTTC. This chain connects TRBV19 to TRBJ2-4; D is uncertain. V gave up 1 base and J gave up 0 bases, with 7 bases separating them. From germline, CDR1 is LNHDA and CDR2 SQIVND (reference sequence). This CDR3 spans 15 amino acids.